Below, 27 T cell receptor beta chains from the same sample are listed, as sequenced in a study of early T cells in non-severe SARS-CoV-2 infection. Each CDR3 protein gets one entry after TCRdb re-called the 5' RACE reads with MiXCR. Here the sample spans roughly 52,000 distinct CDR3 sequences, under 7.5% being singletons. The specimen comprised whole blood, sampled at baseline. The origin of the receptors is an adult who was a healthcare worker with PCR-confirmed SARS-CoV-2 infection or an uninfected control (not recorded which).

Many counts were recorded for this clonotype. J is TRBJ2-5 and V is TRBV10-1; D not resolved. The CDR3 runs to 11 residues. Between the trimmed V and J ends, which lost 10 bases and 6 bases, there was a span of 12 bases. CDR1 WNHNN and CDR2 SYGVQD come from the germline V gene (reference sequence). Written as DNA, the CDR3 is TGCGCCACCTCTGCGAGTAAGACCCAGTACTTC. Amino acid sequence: CATSASKTQYF.

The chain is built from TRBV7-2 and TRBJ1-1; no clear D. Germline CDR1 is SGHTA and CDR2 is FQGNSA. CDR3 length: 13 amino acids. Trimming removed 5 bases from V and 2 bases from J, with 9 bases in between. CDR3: CASSLISNTEAFF. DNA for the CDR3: TGTGCCAGCAGCCTCATTAGTAACACTGAAGCTTTCTTT.

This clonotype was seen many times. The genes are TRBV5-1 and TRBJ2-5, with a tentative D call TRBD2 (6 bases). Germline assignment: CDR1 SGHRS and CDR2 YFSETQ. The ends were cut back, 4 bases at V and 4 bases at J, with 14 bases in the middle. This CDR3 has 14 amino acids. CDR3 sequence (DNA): TGCGCCAGCAGCCCGGGGCGGGGATCAGAGACCCAGTACTTC. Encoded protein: CASSPGRGSETQYF.

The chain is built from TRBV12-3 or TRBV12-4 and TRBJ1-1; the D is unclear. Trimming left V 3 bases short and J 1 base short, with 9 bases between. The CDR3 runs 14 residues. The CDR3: CASSLVLTNTEAFF. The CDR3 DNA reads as TGTGCCAGCAGTTTGGTCTTAACGAACACTGAAGCTTTCTTT.

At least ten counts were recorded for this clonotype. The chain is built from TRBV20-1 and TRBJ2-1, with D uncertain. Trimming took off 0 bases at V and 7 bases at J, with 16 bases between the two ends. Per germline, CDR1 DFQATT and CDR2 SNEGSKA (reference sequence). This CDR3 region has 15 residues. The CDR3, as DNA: TGCAGTGCTAGAGATTGGGTTATCAGCTCAAATGAGCAGTTCTTC. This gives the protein CSARDWVISSNEQFF.

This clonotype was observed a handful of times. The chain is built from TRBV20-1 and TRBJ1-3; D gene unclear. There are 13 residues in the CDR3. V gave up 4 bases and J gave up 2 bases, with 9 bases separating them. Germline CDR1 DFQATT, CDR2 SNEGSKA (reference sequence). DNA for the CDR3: TGCAGTGCTACAGAGTTTCCTGGAAACACCATATATTTT. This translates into CSATEFPGNTIYF.

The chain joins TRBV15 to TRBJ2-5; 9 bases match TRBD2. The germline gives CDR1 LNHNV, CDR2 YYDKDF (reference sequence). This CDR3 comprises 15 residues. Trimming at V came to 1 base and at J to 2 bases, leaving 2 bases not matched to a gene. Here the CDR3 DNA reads TGTGCCACCAGCAGAGTCGGACTAGCGCAAGAGACCCAGTACTTC. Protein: CATSRVGLAQETQYF.

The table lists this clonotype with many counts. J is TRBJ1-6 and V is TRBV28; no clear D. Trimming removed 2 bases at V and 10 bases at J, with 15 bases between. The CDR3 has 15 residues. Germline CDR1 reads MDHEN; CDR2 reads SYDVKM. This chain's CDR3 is CASSLPRGRESPLHF. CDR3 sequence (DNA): TGTGCCAGCAGTTTACCACGAGGACGCGAATCACCCCTCCACTTT.

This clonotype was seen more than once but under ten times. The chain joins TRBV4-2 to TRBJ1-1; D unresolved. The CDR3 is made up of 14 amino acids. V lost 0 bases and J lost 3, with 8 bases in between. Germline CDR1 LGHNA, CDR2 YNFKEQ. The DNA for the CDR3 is TGTGCCAGCAGCCAAGAAACCCCATACACTGAAGCTTTCTTT. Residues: CASSQETPYTEAFF.

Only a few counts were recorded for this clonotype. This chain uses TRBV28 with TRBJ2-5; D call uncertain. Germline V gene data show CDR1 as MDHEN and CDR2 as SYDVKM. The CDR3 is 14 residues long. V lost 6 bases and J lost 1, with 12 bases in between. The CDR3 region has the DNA TGTGCCAGCAGCGCGTACCCCCTCCAAGAGACCCAGTACTTC. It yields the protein CASSAYPLQETQYF.

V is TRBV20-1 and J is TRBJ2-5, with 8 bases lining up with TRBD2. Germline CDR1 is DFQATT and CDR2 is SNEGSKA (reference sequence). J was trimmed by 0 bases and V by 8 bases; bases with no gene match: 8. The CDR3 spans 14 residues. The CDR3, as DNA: TGCAGTCCGCTAGCGGGTAGCTACCAAGAGACCCAGTACTTC. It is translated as CSPLAGSYQETQYF.

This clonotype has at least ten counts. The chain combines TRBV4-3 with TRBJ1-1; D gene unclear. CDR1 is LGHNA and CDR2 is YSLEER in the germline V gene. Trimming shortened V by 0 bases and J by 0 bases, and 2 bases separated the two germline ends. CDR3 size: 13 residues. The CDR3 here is CASSQDLNTEAFF. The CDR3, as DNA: TGCGCCAGCAGCCAAGACTTGAACACTGAAGCTTTCTTT.

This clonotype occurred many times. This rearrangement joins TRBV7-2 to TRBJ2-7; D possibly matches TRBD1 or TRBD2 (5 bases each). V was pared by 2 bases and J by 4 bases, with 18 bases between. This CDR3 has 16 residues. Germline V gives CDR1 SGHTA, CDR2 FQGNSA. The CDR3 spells CASSLSGGSPQYEQYF. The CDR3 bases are TGTGCCAGCAGCTTATCTGGGGGTTCCCCACAATACGAGCAGTACTTC.

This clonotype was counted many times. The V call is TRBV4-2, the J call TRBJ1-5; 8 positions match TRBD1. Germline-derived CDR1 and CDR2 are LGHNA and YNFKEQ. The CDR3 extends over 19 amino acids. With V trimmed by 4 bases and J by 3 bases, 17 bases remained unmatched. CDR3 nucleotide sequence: TGTGCCAGCAGCCCCCAGCAGCAAACGGACAGGGCGAACAATCAGCCCCAGCATTTT. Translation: CASSPQQQTDRANNQPQHF.

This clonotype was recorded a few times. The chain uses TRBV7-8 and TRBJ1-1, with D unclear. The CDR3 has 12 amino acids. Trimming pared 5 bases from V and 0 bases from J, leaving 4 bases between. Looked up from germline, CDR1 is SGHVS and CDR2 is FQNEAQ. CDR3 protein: CASSLMNTEAFF. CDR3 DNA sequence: TGTGCCAGCAGCCTAATGAACACTGAAGCTTTCTTT.

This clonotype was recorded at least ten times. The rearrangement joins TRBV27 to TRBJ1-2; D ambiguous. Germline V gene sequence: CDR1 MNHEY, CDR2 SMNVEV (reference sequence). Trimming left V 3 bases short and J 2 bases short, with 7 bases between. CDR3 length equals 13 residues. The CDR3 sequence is CASSFQGNYGYTF. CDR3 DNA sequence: TGTGCCAGCAGTTTTCAAGGGAACTATGGCTACACCTTC.

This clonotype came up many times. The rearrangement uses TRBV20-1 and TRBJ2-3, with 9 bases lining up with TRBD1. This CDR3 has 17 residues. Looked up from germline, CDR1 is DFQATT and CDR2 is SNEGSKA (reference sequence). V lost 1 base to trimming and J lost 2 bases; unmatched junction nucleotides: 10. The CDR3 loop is CSARVIEGTGPTDTQYF. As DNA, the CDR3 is TGCAGTGCTAGAGTTATTGAGGGGACAGGGCCCACAGATACGCAGTATTTT.

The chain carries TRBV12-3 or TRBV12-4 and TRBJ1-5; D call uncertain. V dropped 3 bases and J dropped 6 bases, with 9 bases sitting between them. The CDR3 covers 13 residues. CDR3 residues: CASSFPLGQPQHF. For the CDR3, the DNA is TGTGCCAGCAGTTTCCCCCTAGGTCAGCCCCAGCATTTT.

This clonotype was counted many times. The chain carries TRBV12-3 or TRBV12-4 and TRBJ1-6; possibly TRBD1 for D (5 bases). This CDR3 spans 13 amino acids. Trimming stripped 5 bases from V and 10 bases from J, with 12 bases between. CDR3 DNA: TGTGCCAGCAGTCCCGGGGACCTATCACCCCTCCACTTT. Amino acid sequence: CASSPGDLSPLHF.

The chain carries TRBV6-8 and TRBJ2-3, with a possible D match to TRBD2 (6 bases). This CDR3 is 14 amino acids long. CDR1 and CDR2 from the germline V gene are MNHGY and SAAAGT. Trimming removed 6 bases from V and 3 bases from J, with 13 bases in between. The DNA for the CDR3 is TGTGCCAGCAGACGACTAGTAGGTACAGATACGCAGTATTTT. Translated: CASRRLVGTDTQYF.

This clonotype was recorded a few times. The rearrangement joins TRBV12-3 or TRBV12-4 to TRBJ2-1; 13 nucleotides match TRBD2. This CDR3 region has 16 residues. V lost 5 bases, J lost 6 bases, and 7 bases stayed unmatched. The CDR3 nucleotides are TGTGCCAGCAGTACTAGCGGGGGGGCAGCGGGCAATGAGCAGTTCTTC. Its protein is CASSTSGGAAGNEQFF.

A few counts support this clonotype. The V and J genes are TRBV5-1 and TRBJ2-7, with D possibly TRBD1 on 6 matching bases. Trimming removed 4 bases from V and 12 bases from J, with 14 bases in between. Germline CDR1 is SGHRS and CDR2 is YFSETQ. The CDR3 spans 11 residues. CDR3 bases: TGCGCCAGCAGCCTTGAGGGGGTACGGTACTTC. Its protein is CASSLEGVRYF.

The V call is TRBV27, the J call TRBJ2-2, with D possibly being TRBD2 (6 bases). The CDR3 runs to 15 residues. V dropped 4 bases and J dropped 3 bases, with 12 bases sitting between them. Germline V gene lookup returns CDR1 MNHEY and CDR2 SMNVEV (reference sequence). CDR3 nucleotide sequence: TGTGCCAGCAGTTGGGGAGCGGGTGACACCGGGGAGCTGTTTTTT. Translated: CASSWGAGDTGELFF.

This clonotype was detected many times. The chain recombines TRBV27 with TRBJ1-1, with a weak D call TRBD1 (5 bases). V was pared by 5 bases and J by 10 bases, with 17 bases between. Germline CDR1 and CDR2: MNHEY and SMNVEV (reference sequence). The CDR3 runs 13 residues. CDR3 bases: TGTGCCAGCAGTCCTCTCGCAATTGGGGGAGCTTTCTTT. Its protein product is CASSPLAIGGAFF.

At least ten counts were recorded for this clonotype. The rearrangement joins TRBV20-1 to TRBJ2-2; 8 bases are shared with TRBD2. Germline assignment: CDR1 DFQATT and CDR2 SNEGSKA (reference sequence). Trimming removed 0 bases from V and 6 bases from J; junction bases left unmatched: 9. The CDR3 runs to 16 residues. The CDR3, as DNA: TGCAGTGCTAGAGATGGTCGGAGCGGGGGAGCCGGGGAGCTGTTTTTT. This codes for CSARDGRSGGAGELFF.

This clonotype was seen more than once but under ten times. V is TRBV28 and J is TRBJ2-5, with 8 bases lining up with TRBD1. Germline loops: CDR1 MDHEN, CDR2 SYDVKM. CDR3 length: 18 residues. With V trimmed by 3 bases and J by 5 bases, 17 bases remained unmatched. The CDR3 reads CASSFPPGNTGGRETQYF. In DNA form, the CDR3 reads TGTGCCAGCAGTTTCCCGCCCGGGAATACAGGGGGGAGGGAGACCCAGTACTTC.

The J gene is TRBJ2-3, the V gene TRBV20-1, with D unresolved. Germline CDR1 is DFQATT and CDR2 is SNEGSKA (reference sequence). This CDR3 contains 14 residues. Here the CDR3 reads CSFPRAPRTDTQYF. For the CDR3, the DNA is TGCAGCTTCCCTCGGGCTCCTCGCACAGATACGCAGTATTTT.